This T cell receptor beta chain was identified during a study of cytomegalovirus exposure and HLA in healthy donors. The length of the CDR3 is 13 residues. CDR1 is SGHVS, CDR2 FQNEAQ, per germline. Trimming removed 3 bases at V and 4 bases at J, with 7 bases between. Comments on this clone: Its target is not known.

Study findings and constraints: Because they were indistinguishable, some V segments, including TRBV6-2 and TRBV6-3, were excluded. In vitro data verified a few CMV-associated chains as specific for CMV antigens.

The PCR contained 60 Vbeta and 13 Jbeta primers. TCRdb's table, derived via immunoSEQ multiplex PCR, lists solely in-frame clones and lacks some. The sample yields roughly 150,000 clones, roughly 85% seen once. The sequence was collected from a boy aged 2 to 10 in good health and CMV-seronegative. Sequenced sample: PBMCs. V is TRBV7-8 and J is TRBJ1-5; D gene unclear. CDR3 DNA sequence: TGTGCCAGCAGCTTCGGAGGGAATCAGCCCCAGCATTTT. It is translated as CASSFGGNQPQHF. The entire variable domain, with the rest obtained from reference TRBV7-8 and TRBJ1-5, is as follows: GAGVSQSPRYKVAKRGQDVALRCDPISGHVSLFWYQQALGQGPEFLTYFQNEAQLDKSGLPSDRFFAERPEGSVSTLKIQRTQQEDSAVYLCASSFGGNQPQHFGDGTRLSIL.